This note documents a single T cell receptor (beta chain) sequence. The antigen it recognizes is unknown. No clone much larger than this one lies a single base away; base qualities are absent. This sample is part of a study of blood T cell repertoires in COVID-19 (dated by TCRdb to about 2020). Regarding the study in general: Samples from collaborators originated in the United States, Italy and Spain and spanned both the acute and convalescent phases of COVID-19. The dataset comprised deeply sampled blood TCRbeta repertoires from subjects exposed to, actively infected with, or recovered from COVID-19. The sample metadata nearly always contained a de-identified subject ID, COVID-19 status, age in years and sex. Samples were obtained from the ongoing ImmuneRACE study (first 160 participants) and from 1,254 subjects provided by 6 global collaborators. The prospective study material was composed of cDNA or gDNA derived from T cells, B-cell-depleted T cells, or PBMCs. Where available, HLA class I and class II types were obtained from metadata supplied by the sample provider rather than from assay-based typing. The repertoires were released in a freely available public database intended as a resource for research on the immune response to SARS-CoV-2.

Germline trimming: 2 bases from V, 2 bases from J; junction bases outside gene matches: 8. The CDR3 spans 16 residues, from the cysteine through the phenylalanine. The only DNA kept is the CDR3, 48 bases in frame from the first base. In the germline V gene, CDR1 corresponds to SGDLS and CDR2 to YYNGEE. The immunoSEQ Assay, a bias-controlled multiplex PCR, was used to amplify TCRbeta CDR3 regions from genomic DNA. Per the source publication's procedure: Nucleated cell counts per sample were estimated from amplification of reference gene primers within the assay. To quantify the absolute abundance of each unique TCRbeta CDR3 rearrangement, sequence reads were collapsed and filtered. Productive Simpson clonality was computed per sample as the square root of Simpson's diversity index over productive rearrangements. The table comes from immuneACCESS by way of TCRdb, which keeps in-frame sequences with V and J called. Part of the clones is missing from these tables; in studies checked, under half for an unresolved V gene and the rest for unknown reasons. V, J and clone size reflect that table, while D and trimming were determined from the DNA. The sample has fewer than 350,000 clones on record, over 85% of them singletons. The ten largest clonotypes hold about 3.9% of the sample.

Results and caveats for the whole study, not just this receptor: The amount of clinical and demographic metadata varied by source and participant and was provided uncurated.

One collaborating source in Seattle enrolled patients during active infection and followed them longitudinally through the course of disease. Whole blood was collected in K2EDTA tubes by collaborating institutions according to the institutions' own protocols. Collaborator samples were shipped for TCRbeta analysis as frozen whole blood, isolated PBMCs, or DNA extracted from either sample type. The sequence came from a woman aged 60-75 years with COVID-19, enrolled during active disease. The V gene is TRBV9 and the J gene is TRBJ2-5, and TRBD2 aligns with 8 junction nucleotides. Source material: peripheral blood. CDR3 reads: CASSVSAGGKQETQYF. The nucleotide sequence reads TGTGCCAGCAGCGTCTCCGCGGGGGGAAAGCAAGAGACCCAGTACTTC. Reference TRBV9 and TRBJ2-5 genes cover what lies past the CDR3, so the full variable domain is DSGVTQTPKHLITATGQRVTLRCSPRSGDLSVYWYQQSLDQGLQFLIQYYNGEERAKGNILERFSAQQFPDLHSELNLSSLELGDSALYFCASSVSAGGKQETQYFGPGTRLLVL.